Shown below are 18 T cell receptor beta chains from a single sample sequenced in a study of shared clonotypes between healthy human individuals. Some clones are missing from TCRdb's copy, which holds only in-frame ones; the method was immunoSEQ multiplex PCR. The table shows 2,500,000 or so clones, with approximately 94% occurring only once. The sequencing sample was made of naive CD4+ T cells sorted from blood. As to subset: CD45RA+ positively selected. All receptors come from a young man in good health.

This clone came up a few times. Other DNA sequences in this sample translate to the same CDR3. This rearrangement joins TRBV29-1 to TRBJ1-1, with D hard to call. Between the trimmed V and J ends, which lost 6 bases and 1 base, there was a span of 6 bases. The germline CDR1 and CDR2 sequences are SQVTM and ANQGSEA. The CDR3 is 11 residues long. The CDR3 DNA reads as TGCAGCGTACAGTGGAACACTGAAGCTTTCTTT. This sequence encodes CSVQWNTEAFF.

The chain combines TRBV2 with TRBJ2-7; TRBD1 or TRBD2 may be the D gene (5 bases each). The CDR3 has 16 amino acids. V was cut by 7 bases and J by 6 bases, with 25 bases left in between. From germline, CDR1 is SNHLY and CDR2 FYNNEI. The CDR3 sequence: CASNQEASRDGGEQYF. Here the CDR3 DNA reads TGTGCCAGCAATCAGGAGGCTAGCAGGGATGGCGGCGAGCAGTACTTC. Looking up the rest from reference TRBV2 and TRBJ2-7 gives the full variable domain: EPEVTQTPSHQVTQMGQEVILRCVPISNHLYFYWYRQILGQKVEFLVSFYNNEISEKSEIFDDQFSVERPDGSNFTLKIRSTKLEDSAMYFCASNQEASRDGGEQYFGPGTRLTVT.

This clone was picked up one time. The same CDR3 arises from other DNA sequences in this sample as well. This chain joins TRBV29-1 and TRBJ1-1; a possible D gene is TRBD1 (5 bases). The germline V gene encodes CDR1 SQVTM and CDR2 ANQGSEA. V was pared by 7 bases and J by 4 bases, with 13 bases between. There are 12 residues in the CDR3. This chain's CDR3 is CSAHRGTTEAFF. The CDR3, as DNA: TGCAGCGCCCACCGGGGGACCACTGAAGCTTTCTTT.

The chain combines TRBV30 with TRBJ1-3; D is unresolved. Germline V gene sequence: CDR1 GTSNPN, CDR2 SVGIG (reference sequence). The CDR3 loop spans 12 amino acids. The V gene lost 5 bases and the J gene lost 0 bases, with 5 bases spanning the gap. CDR3 DNA: TGTGCCTGGGAGCTCTCTGGAAACACCATATATTTT. It codes for CAWELSGNTIYF.

The chain has TRBV5-4 and TRBJ2-3, with 13 bases lining up with TRBD2. CDR3 length: 16 residues. Germline values: CDR1 SGHNT, CDR2 YYREEE (reference sequence). Unmatched junction bases numbered 4, after V lost 4 bases and J lost 2 bases. The CDR3 is CASSPGTSGATDTQYF. In DNA form, the CDR3 reads TGTGCCAGCAGCCCCGGGACTAGCGGGGCCACAGATACGCAGTATTTT.

The chain couples TRBV7-2 to TRBJ2-7; a possible D gene is TRBD2 (6 bases). Germline V lookup: CDR1 SGHTA, CDR2 FQGNSA. V lost 3 bases, J lost 4 bases, and 19 bases lay in between. The CDR3 length is 16 residues. CDR3 sequence: CASSFRGGTQYYEQYF. The CDR3 DNA follows: TGTGCCAGCAGCTTTAGGGGCGGGACCCAATATTACGAGCAGTACTTC.

The J gene is TRBJ2-2, the V gene TRBV7-6; D may be TRBD1 (6 bases). This CDR3 spans 19 amino acids. Between the trimmed V and J ends, which lost 3 bases and 2 bases, there was a span of 22 bases. Germline CDR1 is SGHVS and CDR2 is FNYEAQ. The CDR3 sequence is CASSFGFSTDRSNTGELFF. The CDR3 bases are TGTGCCAGCAGCTTTGGTTTCTCAACCGACAGGAGTAACACCGGGGAGCTGTTTTTT.

V gene TRBV19 combines with J gene TRBJ2-7; D is undetermined. V lost 1 base to trimming and J lost 0 bases, with 7 bases between them. CDR3 length equals 14 residues. CDR1 LNHDA and CDR2 SQIVND come from the germline V gene (reference sequence). The DNA for the CDR3 is TGTGCCAGTAGTATAGCGCTGAGCTCCTACGAGCAGTACTTC. Translation gives CASSIALSSYEQYF.

In nucleotides, the CDR3 is TGTGCCAGCAGTTTTTCCGAACTGGAGTGGTCTTCACCCCTCCACTTT. Its protein product is CASSFSELEWSSPLHF. V usage is TRBV28 and J usage is TRBJ1-6; D remains ambiguous. The CDR3 is 16 amino acids. CDR1 is MDHEN and CDR2 is SYDVKM in the germline V gene. Trimming pared 3 bases from V and 9 bases from J, leaving 18 bases between.

The chain joins TRBV18 to TRBJ2-2; 7 nucleotides agree with TRBD1. V shed 5 bases and J 3 bases; nucleotides not matched to a gene: 6. CDR1 is KGHSH and CDR2 is LQKENI in the germline V gene. The CDR3 runs 15 residues. The CDR3 DNA reads TGTGCCAGCTCAGAAGGGACAGTTCACACCGGGGAGCTGTTTTTT. Translated, it gives CASSEGTVHTGELFF. The whole variable domain, remainder taken from reference TRBV18 and TRBJ2-2, is NAGVMQNPRHLVRRRGQEARLRCSPMKGHSHVYWYRQLPEEGLKFMVYLQKENIIDESGMPKERFSAEFPKEGPSILRIQQVVRGDSAAYFCASSEGTVHTGELFFGEGSRLTVL.

V is TRBV11-2 and J is TRBJ2-2; 13 bases fit TRBD2. Germline V CDR1 and CDR2: SGHAT, FQNNGV. J lost 1 base, V lost 4 bases, and 6 bases had no gene match. The CDR3 length is 18 residues. The CDR3 is CASSYIRTSGGNTGELFF. DNA of the CDR3: TGTGCCAGCAGCTACATCAGGACTAGCGGGGGGAACACCGGGGAGCTGTTTTTT.

This clone occurred a few times. The V gene is TRBV7-8, the J gene TRBJ1-5; D gene ambiguous. This CDR3 comprises 15 residues. Germline V CDR1 and CDR2: SGHVS, FQNEAQ. Trimming took 1 base from V and 3 from J, leaving 10 bases between them. The CDR3 coding sequence is TGTGCCAGCAGCTTAGAGTCGGGAATCAATCAGCCCCAGCATTTT. The encoded protein is CASSLESGINQPQHF.

This clone has just one count. The genes are TRBV7-9 and TRBJ2-3; TRBD1 aligns across 10 bases. The CDR3 consists of 16 residues. Trimming at V came to 3 bases and at J to 2 bases, leaving 5 bases not matched to a gene. Germline V gene lookup returns CDR1 SEHNR and CDR2 FQNEAQ (reference sequence). The DNA for the CDR3 is TGTGCCAGCAGCTTCTCCGGGACAGGGGCCACAGATACGCAGTATTTT. Amino acids: CASSFSGTGATDTQYF.

The chain has TRBV11-2 and TRBJ2-1; D possibly uses TRBD1 or TRBD2 (6 bases each). Trimming cost V 3 bases and J 7 bases, with 19 bases left between them. The germline V gene encodes CDR1 SGHAT and CDR2 FQNNGV. The CDR3 is made up of 16 amino acids. Written as DNA, the CDR3 is TGTGCCAGCAGCTTGGGTTTTTGGGGGGCAGAAAATGAGCAGTTCTTC. It translates to CASSLGFWGAENEQFF.

About this clone itself: Other DNA sequences within the sample encode an identical CDR3. The V gene is TRBV10-3, the J gene TRBJ2-7, with 15 bases that match TRBD2. The trim removed 0 bases at V and 4 bases at J, leaving 1 base unmatched. There are 16 residues in the CDR3. Germline V lookup: CDR1 ENHRY, CDR2 SYGVKD. CDR3 residues: CAISESGLAGGYEQYF. DNA for the CDR3: TGTGCCATCAGTGAGTCGGGACTAGCGGGGGGATACGAGCAGTACTTC.

Points on this clone: Other DNA sequences in the same sample also yield this CDR3. The rearrangement joins TRBV5-1 to TRBJ1-1; tentatively, D is TRBD1 (5 bases). Deletions cut 0 bases from V and 4 bases from J, with 10 bases between. Germline values: CDR1 SGHRS, CDR2 YFSETQ. CDR3 length: 14 amino acids. This CDR3 is CASSLEGRVTEAFF. CDR3 nucleotides: TGCGCCAGCAGCTTGGAGGGGAGGGTCACTGAAGCTTTCTTT.

On this clone itself: Additional DNA sequences in this sample encode the identical CDR3. The chain links TRBV18 to TRBJ2-7; D gene ambiguous. This CDR3 has 13 amino acids. Trimming stripped 3 bases from V and 0 bases from J, with 6 bases between. Germline values: CDR1 KGHSH, CDR2 LQKENI. The CDR3 DNA sequence: TGTGCCAGCTCACCGGGAAACTCCTACGAGCAGTACTTC. This translates into CASSPGNSYEQYF.

The gene calls are TRBV19 and TRBJ1-2; 10 nucleotides match TRBD1. In germline, CDR1 is LNHDA, CDR2 SQIVND (reference sequence). The V segment lost 6 bases and the J segment 2 bases; nucleotides outside the gene matches: 12. The CDR3 is 17 amino acids. CDR3 sequence reads: CASSRGTGVVPNYGYTF. The CDR3 region has the DNA TGTGCCAGTAGCAGGGGGACAGGGGTTGTACCGAACTATGGCTACACCTTC. Drawing the rest from reference TRBV19 and TRBJ1-2, the complete variable domain is DGGITQSPKYLFRKEGQNVTLSCEQNLNHDAMYWYRQDPGQGLRLIYYSQIVNDFQKGDIAEGYSVSREKKESFPLTVTSAQKNPTAFYLCASSRGTGVVPNYGYTFGSGTRLTVV.